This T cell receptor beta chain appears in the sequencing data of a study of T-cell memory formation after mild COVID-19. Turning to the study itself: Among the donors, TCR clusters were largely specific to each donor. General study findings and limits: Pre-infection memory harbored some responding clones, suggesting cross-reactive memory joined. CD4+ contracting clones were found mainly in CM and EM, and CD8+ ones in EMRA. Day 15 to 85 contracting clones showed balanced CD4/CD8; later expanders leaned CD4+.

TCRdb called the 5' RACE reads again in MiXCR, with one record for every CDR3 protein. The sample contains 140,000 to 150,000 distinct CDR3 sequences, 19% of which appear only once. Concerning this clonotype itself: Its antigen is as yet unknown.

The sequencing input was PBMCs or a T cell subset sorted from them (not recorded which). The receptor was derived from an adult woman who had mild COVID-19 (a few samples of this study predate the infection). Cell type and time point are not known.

CDR3 protein: CASSGTKGEAFF. The CDR3 bases are TGTGCCAGCAGTGGGACGAAGGGTGAAGCTTTCTTT. V gene TRBV27 combines with J gene TRBJ1-1, with D possibly being TRBD1 (5 bases). V gave up 5 bases and J gave up 7 bases, with 11 bases separating them. Germline V gene lookup returns CDR1 MNHEY and CDR2 SMNVEV (reference sequence). This CDR3 is 12 amino acids long.